Sequencing of this T cell receptor beta chain was carried out in a study of shared clonotypes between healthy human individuals. V trimming: 6 bases; J trimming: 2 bases; junction bases outside the gene matches: 8. This CDR3 is 15 amino acids long. Germline CDR1 is LNHDA and CDR2 is SQIVND (reference sequence). The method was immunoSEQ multiplex PCR; TCRdb's version includes in-frame clones alone and lacks a portion of them. The sample includes about 2.3 million clones, approximately 95% of them seen just once. Sequenced: naive CD4+ T cells from PBMCs. Subset given: CD45RA+ positively selected. The J gene is TRBJ2-3, the V gene TRBV19, with 7 bases aligning to TRBD2. The origin of this receptor is a man between 18 and 35 years old in good health. Some clones in this sample may be carry-over from other donors' samples. The CDR3, as DNA: TGTGCCAGTAGACCCCTCGGGGGGAACACAGATACGCAGTATTTT. It yields the protein CASRPLGGNTDTQYF. Filled out from reference TRBV19 and TRBJ2-3, the complete variable domain reads DGGITQSPKYLFRKEGQNVTLSCEQNLNHDAMYWYRQDPGQGLRLIYYSQIVNDFQKGDIAEGYSVSREKKESFPLTVTSAQKNPTAFYLCASRPLGGNTDTQYFGPGTRLTVL.